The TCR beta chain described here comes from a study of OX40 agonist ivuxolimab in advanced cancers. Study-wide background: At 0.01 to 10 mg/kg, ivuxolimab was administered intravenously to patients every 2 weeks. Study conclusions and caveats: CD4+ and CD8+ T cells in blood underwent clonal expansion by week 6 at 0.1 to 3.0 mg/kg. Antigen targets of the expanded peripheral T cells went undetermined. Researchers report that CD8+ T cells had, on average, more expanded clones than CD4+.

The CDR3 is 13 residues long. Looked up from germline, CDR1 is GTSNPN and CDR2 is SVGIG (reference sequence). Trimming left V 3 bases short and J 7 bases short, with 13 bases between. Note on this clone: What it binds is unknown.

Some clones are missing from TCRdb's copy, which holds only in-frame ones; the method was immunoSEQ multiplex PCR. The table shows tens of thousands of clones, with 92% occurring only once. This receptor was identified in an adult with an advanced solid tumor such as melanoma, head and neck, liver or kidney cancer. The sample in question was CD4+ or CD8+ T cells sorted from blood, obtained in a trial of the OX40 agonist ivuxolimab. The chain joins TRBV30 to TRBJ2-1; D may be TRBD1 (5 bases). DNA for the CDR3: TGTGCCTGGAGATGGGGCTTCGGGAATGAGCAGTTCTTC. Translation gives CAWRWGFGNEQFF. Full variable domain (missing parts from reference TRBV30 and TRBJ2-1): SQTIHQWPATLVQPVGSPLSLECTVEGTSNPNLYWYRQAAGRGLQLLFYSVGIGQISSEVPQNLSASRPQDRQFILSSKKLLLSDSGFYLCAWRWGFGNEQFFGPGTRLTVL.